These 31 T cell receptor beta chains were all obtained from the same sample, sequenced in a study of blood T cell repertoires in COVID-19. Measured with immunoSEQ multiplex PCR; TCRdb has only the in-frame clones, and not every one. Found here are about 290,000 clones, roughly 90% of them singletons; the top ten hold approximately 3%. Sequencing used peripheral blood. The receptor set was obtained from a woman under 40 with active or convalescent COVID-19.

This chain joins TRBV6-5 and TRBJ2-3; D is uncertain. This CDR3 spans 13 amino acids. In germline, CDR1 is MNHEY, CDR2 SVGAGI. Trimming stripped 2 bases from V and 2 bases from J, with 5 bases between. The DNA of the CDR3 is TGTGCCAGCAGTTACCCTCCCACAGATACGCAGTATTTT. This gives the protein CASSYPPTDTQYF.

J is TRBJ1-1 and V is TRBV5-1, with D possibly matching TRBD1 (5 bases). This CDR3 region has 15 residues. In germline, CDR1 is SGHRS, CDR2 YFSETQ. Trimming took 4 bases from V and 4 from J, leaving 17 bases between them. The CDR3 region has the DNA TGCGCCAGCAGCGCGATCCTGGGGGGAGGCACTGAAGCTTTCTTT. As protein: CASSAILGGGTEAFF.

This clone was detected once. Here the CDR3 DNA reads TGTGCCAGCATGCCTAAGGGACTACCCAGAGGGGGTGATACGCAGTATTTT. Translated, it gives CASMPKGLPRGGDTQYF. The V call is TRBV27, the J call TRBJ2-3, with D possibly being TRBD2 (7 bases). Germline lookup yields CDR1 MNHEY and CDR2 SMNVEV (reference sequence). Trimming took off 7 bases at V and 6 bases at J, with 26 bases between the two ends. The CDR3 consists of 17 residues.

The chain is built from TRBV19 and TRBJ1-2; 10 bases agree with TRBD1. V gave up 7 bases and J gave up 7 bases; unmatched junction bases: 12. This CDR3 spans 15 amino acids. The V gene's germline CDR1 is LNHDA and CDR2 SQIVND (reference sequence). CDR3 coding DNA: TGTGCCAGTACTAGGACGGGACAGGGGTTCGGTGGCTACACCTTC. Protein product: CASTRTGQGFGGYTF.

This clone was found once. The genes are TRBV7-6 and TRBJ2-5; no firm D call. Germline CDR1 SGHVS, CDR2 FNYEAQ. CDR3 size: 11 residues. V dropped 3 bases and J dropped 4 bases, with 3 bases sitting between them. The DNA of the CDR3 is TGTGCCAGCAGCTTTCGAGAGACCCAGTACTTC. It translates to CASSFRETQYF.

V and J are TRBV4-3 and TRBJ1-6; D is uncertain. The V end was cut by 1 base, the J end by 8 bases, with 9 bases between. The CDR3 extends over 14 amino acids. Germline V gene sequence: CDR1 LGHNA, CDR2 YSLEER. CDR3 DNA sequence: TGCGCCAGCAGCCAAGTGTCTGAGGATTCACCCCTCCACTTT. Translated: CASSQVSEDSPLHF.

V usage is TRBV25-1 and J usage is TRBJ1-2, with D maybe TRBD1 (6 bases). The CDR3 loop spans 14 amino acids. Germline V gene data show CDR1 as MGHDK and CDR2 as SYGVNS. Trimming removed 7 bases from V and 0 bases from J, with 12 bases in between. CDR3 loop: CASTRGETNYGYTF. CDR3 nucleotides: TGTGCCAGCACCAGGGGCGAAACTAACTATGGCTACACCTTC.

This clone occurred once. As DNA, the CDR3 is TGTGCCAGCTCACCAGGGGAATACAGGGGGACCCAGTACTTC. This codes for CASSPGEYRGTQYF. The V call is TRBV18, the J call TRBJ2-5, with 7 bases fitting TRBD1. V shed 2 bases and J 7 bases; nucleotides not matched to a gene: 7. Germline loops: CDR1 KGHSH, CDR2 LQKENI. There are 14 residues in the CDR3.

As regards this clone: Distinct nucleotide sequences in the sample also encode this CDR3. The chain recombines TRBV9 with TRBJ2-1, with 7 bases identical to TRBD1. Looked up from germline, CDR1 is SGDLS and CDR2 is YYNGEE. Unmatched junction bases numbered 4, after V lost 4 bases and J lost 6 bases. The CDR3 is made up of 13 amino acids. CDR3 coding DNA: TGTGCCAGCAGCCCTAGACAGGGCAATGAGCAGTTCTTC. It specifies CASSPRQGNEQFF.

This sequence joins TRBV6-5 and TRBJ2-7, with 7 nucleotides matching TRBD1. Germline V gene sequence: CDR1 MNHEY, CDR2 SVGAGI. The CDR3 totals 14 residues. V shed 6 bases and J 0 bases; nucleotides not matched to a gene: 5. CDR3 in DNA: TGTGCCAGCAGACCGGACAGGATCTCCTACGAGCAGTACTTC. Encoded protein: CASRPDRISYEQYF.

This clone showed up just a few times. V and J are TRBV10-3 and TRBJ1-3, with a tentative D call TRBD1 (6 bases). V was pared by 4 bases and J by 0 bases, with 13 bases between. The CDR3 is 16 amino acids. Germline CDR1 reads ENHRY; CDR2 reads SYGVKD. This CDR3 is CAISVLLGGSGNTIYF. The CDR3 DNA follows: TGTGCCATCAGTGTTCTATTAGGGGGCTCTGGAAACACCATATATTTT.

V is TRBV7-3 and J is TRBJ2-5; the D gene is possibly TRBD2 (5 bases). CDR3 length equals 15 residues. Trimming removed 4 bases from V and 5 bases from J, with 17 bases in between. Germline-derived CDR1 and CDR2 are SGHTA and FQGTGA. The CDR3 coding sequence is TGTGCCAGCAGCTCCCGGGGTAGCTCGGAGGAGACCCAGTACTTC. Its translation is CASSSRGSSEETQYF.

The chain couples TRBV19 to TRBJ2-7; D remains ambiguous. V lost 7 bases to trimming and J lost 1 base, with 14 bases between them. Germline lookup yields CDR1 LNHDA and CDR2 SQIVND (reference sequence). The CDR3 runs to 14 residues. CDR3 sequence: CASTLNFESYEQYF. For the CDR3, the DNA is TGTGCCAGTACCCTAAACTTCGAGTCCTACGAGCAGTACTTC.

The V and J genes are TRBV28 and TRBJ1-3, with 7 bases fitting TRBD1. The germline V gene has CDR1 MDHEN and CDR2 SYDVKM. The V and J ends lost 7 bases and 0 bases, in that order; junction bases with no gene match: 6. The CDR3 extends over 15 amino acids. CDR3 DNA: TGTGCCAGCACTCGAGCAGGGGGCTCTGGAAACACCATATATTTT. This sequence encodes CASTRAGGSGNTIYF.

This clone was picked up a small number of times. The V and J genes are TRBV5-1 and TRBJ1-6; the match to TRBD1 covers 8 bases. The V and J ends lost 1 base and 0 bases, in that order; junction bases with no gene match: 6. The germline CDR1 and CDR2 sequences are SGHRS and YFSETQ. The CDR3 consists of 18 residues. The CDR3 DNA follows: TGCGCCAGCAGCTTGACCGACAGGGGAAGCTCCTATAATTCACCCCTCCACTTT. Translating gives CASSLTDRGSSYNSPLHF.

The CDR3 sequence is CASSLNPITDTQYF. CDR3 sequence (DNA): TGTGCCAGCAGCTTGAACCCTATCACAGATACGCAGTATTTT. This chain connects TRBV11-2 to TRBJ2-3; no firm D call. V was trimmed by 3 bases and J by 2 bases, leaving 9 bases between them. The CDR3 is made up of 14 amino acids. Germline values: CDR1 SGHAT, CDR2 FQNNGV.

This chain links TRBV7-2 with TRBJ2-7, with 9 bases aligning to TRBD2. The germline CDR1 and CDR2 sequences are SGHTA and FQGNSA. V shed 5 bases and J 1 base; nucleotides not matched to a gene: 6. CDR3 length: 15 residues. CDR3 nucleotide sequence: TGTGCCAGCAGCCCTAGCGGGGTGGGGTCCTACGAGCAGTACTTC. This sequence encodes CASSPSGVGSYEQYF.

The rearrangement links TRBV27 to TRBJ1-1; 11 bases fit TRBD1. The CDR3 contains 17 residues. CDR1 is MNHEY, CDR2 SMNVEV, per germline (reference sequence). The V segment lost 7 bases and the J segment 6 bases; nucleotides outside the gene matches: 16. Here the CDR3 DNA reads TGTGCCAGCACCGCCGGTGGACAGGGGGCTTCTAGGGCTGAAGCTTTCTTT. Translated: CASTAGGQGASRAEAFF.

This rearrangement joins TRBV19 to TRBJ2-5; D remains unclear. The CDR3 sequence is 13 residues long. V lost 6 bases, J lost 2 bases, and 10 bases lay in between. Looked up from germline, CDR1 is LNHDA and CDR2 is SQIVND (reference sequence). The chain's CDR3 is CASSGSLQETQYF. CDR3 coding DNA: TGTGCCAGTAGCGGGTCGCTTCAAGAGACCCAGTACTTC.

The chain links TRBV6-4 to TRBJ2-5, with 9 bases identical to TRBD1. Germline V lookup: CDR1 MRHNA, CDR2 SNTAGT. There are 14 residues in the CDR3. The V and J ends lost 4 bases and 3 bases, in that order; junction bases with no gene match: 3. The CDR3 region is CASSAWDREETQYF. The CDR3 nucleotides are TGTGCCAGCAGTGCTTGGGACAGGGAAGAGACCCAGTACTTC.

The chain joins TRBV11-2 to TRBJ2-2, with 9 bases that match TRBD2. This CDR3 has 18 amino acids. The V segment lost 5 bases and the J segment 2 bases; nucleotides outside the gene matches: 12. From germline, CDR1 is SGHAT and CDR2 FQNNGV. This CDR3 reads CASSLTFMRGGNTGELFF. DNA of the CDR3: TGTGCCAGCAGCCTAACCTTCATGCGGGGGGGAAACACCGGGGAGCTGTTTTTT.

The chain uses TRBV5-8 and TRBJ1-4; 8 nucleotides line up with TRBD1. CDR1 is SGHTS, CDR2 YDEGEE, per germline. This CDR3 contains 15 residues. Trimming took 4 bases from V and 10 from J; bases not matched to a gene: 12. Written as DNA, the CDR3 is TGTGCCAGCAGCACGGACAGGGAGTGGGAGGGAAAACTGTTTTTT. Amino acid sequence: CASSTDREWEGKLFF.

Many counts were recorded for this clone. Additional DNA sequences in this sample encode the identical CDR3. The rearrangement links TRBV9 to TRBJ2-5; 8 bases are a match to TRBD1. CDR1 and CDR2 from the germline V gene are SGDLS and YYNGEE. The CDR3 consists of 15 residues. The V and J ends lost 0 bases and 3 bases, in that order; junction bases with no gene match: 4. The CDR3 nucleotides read TGTGCCAGCAGCGTAGATCAGGGGGCTAAAGAGACCCAGTACTTC. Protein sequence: CASSVDQGAKETQYF. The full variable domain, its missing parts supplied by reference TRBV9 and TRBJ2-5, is DSGVTQTPKHLITATGQRVTLRCSPRSGDLSVYWYQQSLDQGLQFLIQYYNGEERAKGNILERFSAQQFPDLHSELNLSSLELGDSALYFCASSVDQGAKETQYFGPGTRLLVL.

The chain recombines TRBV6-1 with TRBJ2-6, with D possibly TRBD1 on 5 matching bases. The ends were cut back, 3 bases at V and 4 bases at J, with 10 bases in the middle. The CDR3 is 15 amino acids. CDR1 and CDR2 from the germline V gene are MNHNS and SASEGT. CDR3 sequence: CASSDRVSGANVLTF. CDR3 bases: TGTGCCAGCAGTGACAGGGTATCAGGGGCCAACGTCCTGACTTTC.

This CDR3 is CASSPETGGYGYTF. In DNA, the CDR3 is TGTGCCAGCAGCCCTGAGACAGGGGGCTATGGCTACACCTTC. The chain is built from TRBV7-8 and TRBJ1-2, with TRBD1 matching 9 bases. Germline lookup yields CDR1 SGHVS and CDR2 FQNEAQ. The CDR3 has 14 amino acids. V lost 5 bases, J lost 4 bases, and 5 bases stayed unmatched.

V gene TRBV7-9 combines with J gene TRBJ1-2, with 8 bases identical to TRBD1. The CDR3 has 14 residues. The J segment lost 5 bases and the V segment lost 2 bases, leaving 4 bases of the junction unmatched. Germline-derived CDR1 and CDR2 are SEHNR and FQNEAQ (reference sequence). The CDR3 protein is CASSLLGQEYGYTF. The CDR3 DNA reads TGTGCCAGCAGCTTATTGGGACAGGAGTATGGCTACACCTTC.

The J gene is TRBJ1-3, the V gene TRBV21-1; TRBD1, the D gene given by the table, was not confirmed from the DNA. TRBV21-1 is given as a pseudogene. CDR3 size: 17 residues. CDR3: CASSNEATGEGGNTIYF. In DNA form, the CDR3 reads TGTGCCAGCAGCAATGAGGCTACAGGGGAAGGTGGAAACACCATATATTTT.

The CDR3 region is CAWSRTGRFKDQPQHF. Written as DNA, the CDR3 is TGTGCCTGGAGTAGGACAGGACGGTTCAAGGATCAGCCCCAGCATTTT. V usage is TRBV30 and J usage is TRBJ1-5; 7 bases line up with TRBD1. The junction had 12 bases not matched to a gene; V was cut back by 2 bases and J by 5 bases. This CDR3 comprises 16 residues. Germline assignment: CDR1 GTSNPN and CDR2 SVGIG (reference sequence). The full variable domain, rest sourced from reference TRBV30 and TRBJ1-5, is SQTIHQWPATLVQPVGSPLSLECTVEGTSNPNLYWYRQAAGRGLQLLFYSVGIGQISSEVPQNLSASRPQDRQFILSSKKLLLSDSGFYLCAWSRTGRFKDQPQHFGDGTRLSIL.

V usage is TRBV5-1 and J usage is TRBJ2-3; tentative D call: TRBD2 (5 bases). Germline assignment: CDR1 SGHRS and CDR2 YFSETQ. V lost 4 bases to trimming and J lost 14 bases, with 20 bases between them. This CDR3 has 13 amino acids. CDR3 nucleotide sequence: TGCGCCAGCAGCCCCCTCGGGATCGATCCCCCGTATTTT. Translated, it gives CASSPLGIDPPYF.

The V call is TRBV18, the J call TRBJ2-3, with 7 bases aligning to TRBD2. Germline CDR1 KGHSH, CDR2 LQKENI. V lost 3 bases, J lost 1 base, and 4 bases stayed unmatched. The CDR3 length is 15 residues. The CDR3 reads CASSPGGGRTDTQYF. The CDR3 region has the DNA TGTGCCAGCTCACCTGGGGGGGGTCGCACAGATACGCAGTATTTT.

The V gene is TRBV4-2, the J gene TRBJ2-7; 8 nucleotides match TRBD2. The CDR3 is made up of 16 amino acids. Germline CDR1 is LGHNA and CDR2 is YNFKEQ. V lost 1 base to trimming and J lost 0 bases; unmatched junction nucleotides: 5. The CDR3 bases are TGTGCCAGCAGCCAAGTCGACAGCGGGGGCTCCTACGAGCAGTACTTC. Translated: CASSQVDSGGSYEQYF.